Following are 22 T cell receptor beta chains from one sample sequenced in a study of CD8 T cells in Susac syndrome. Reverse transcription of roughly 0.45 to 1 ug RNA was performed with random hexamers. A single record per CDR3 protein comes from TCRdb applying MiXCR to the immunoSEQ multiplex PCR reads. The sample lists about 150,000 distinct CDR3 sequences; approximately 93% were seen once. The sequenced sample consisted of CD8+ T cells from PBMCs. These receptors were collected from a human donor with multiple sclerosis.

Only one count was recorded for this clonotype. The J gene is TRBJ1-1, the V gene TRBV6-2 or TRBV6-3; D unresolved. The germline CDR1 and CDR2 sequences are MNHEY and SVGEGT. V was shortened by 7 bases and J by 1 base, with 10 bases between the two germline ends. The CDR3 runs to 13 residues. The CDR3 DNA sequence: TGTGCCAGCAAGGAGTTGCCGAACACTGAAGCTTTCTTT. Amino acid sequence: CASKELPNTEAFF.

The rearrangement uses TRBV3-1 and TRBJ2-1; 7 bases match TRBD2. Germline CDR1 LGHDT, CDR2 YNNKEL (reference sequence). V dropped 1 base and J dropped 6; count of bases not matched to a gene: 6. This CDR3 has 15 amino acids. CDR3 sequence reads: CASSQVAGEGNEQFF. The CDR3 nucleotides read TGTGCCAGCAGCCAAGTGGCGGGGGAGGGCAATGAGCAGTTCTTC.

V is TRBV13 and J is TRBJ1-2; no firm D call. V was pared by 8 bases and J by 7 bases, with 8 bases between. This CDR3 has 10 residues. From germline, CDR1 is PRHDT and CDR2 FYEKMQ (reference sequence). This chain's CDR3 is CASGPGGYTF. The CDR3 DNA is TGTGCCAGCGGCCCCGGTGGCTACACCTTC.

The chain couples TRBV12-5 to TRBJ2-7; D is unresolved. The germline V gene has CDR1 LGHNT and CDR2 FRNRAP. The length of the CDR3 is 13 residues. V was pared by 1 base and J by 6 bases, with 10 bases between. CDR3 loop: CASGLGPSGEQYF. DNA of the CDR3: TGTGCTAGTGGTTTGGGCCCCTCGGGCGAGCAGTACTTC. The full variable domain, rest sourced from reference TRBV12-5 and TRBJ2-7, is DARVTQTPRHKVTEMGQEVTMRCQPILGHNTVFWYRQTMMQGLELLAYFRNRAPLDDSGMPKDRFSAEMPDATLATLKIQPSEPRDSAVYFCASGLGPSGEQYFGPGTRLTVT.

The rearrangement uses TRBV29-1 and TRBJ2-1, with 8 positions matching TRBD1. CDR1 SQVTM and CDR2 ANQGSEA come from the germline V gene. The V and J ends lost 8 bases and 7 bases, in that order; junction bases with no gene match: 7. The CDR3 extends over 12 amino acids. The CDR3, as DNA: TGCAGCCCACTCACAGGGGGGAATGAGCAGTTCTTC. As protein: CSPLTGGNEQFF.

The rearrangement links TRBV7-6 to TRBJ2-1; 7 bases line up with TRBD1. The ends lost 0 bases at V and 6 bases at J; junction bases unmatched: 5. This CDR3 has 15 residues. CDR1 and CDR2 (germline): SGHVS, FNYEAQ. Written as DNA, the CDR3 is TGTGCCAGCAGCTTAGCGGAGACAGGGTTCAATGAGCAGTTCTTC. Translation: CASSLAETGFNEQFF.

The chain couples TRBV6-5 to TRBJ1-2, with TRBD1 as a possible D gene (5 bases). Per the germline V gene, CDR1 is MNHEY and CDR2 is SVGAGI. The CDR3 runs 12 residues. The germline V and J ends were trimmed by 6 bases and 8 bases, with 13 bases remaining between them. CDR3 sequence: CASSPGTWGYTF. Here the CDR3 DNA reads TGTGCCAGCAGCCCCGGGACTTGGGGCTACACCTTC.

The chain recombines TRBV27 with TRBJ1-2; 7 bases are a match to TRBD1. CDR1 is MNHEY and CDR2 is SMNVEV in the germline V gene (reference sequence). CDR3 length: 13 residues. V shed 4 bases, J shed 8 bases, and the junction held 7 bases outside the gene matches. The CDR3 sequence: CASSSDRARGYTF. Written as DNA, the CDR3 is TGTGCCAGCAGTTCCGACAGGGCCAGAGGCTACACCTTC.

CDR3 residues: CASSELRTNEQFF. As DNA, the CDR3 is TGTGCCAGCAGTGAACTCAGGACCAATGAGCAGTTCTTC. V is TRBV6-1 and J is TRBJ2-1; no clear D. Trimming shortened V by 2 bases and J by 6 bases, and 8 bases separated the two germline ends. Germline CDR1 is MNHNS and CDR2 is SASEGT. CDR3 length equals 13 residues.

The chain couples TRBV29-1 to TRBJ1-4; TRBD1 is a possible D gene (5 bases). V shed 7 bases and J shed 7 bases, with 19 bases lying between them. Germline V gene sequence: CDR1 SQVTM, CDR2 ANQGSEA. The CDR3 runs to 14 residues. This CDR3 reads CSAWDQLGTEKLFF. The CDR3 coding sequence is TGCAGCGCCTGGGACCAGCTGGGTACTGAAAAACTGTTTTTT.

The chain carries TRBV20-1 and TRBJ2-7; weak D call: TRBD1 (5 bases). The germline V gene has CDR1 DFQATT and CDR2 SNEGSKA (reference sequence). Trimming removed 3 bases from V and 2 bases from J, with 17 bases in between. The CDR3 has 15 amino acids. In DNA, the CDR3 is TGCAGTGCTAGCGATCCCCGACAGCCTGCCTACGAGCAGTACTTC. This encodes CSASDPRQPAYEQYF.

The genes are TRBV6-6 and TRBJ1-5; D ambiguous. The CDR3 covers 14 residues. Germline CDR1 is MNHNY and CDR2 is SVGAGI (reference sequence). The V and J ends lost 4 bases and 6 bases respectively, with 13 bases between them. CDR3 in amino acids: CASSSTLKSQPQHF. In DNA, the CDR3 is TGTGCCAGCAGTTCCACACTGAAGAGTCAGCCCCAGCATTTT.

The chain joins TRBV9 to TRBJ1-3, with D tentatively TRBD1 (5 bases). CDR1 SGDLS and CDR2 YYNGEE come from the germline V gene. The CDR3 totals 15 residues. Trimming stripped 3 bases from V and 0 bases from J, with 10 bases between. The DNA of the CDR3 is TGTGCCAGCAGCGACCGGGGACGCTCTGGAAACACCATATATTTT. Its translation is CASSDRGRSGNTIYF.

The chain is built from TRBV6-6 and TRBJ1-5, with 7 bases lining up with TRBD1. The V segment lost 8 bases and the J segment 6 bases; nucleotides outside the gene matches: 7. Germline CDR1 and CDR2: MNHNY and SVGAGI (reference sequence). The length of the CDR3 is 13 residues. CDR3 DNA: TGTGCCAGCCGACCAGGGGGAAGTCAGCCCCAGCATTTT. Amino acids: CASRPGGSQPQHF.

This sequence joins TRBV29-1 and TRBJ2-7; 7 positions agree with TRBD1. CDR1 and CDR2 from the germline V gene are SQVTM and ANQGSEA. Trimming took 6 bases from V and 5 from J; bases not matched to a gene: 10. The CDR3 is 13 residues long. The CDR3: CSVRTGRNHEQYF. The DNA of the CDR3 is TGCAGCGTCAGGACAGGCCGGAATCACGAGCAGTACTTC.

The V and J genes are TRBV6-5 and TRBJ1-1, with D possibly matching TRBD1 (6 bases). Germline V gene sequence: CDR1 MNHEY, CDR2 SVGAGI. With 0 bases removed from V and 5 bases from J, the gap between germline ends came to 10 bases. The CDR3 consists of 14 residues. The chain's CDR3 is CASSYSEGDTEAFF. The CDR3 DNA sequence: TGTGCCAGCAGTTACTCCGAGGGGGATACTGAAGCTTTCTTT.

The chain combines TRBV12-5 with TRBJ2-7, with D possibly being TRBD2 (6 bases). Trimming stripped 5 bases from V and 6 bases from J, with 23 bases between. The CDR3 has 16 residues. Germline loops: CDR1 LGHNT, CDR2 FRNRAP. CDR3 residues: CASGLRRDRWTSEQYF. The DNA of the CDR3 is TGTGCTAGTGGTCTGCGGCGGGACCGCTGGACGAGCGAGCAGTACTTC.

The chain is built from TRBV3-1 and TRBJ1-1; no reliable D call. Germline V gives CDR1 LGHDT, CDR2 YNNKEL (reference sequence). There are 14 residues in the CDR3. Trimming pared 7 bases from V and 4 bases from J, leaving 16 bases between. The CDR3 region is CASKATVGVTEAFF. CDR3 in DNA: TGTGCCAGCAAGGCGACCGTAGGAGTCACTGAAGCTTTCTTT.

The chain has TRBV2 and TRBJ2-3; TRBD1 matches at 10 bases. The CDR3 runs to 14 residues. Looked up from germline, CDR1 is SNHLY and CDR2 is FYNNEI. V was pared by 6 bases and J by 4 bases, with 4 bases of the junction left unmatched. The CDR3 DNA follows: TGTGCCAGCAGGGACAGGGGGGCACCAGATACGCAGTATTTT. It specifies CASRDRGAPDTQYF.

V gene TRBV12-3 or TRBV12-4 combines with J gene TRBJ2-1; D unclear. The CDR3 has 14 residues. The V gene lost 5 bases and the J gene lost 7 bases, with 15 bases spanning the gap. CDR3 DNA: TGTGCCAGCAGTCGCCCGGGTCCCCTTAATGAGCAGTTCTTC. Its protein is CASSRPGPLNEQFF.

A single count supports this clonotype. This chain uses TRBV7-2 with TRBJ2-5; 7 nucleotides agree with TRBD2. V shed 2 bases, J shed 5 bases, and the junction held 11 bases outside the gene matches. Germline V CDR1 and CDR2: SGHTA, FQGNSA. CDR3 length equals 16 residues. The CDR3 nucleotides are TGTGCCAGCAGCTTAATGAGGTCGCGGGGAGGGGAGACCCAGTACTTC. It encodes CASSLMRSRGGETQYF. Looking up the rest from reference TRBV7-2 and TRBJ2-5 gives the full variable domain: GAGVSQSPSNKVTEKGKDVELRCDPISGHTALYWYRQSLGQGLEFLIYFQGNSAPDKSGLPSDRFSAERTGGSVSTLTIQRTQQEDSAVYLCASSLMRSRGGETQYFGPGTRLLVL.

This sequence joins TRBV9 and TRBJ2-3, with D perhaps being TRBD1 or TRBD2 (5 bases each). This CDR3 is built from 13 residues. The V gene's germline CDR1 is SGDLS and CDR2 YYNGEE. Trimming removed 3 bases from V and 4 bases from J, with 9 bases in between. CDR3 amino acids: CASSGGVPDTQYF. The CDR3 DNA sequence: TGTGCCAGCAGCGGAGGGGTTCCAGATACGCAGTATTTT.